The 17 T cell receptor beta chains below all came from one sample that was sequenced in a study of low-dose radiotherapy and immunotherapy resistance in tumors (dated by TCRdb to 2022 to 2024). The sample's time point label is to be understood as: after trial treatment. Explained via the paper, the treatment or condition label denotes: LDRT plus nivolumab, ipilimumab, low-dose cyclophosphamide and aspirin (RACIN trial). Sequencing took place on an Illumina HiSeq 2500. To make first-strand cDNA, Superscript III was used along with a set of TRAV- and TRBV-specific primers so that both the TCRalpha and TCRbeta chains were covered. TCRs were amplified with Phusion for around 20 PCR cycles using a constant-region primer together with the adapter attached to the V primers. The public reads were reanalyzed by TCRdb: fastp trimming at Q25, MiXCR alignment, in-frame beta chains only. Each entry is one CDR3 protein sequence, shown with its most common DNA and genes. The sample table holds under 95,000 distinct CDR3 sequences, of which less than 20% were seen once. Together, the top ten hold approximately 1.5% of the sample.

The material was PBMCs, obtained after low-dose radiotherapy plus immunotherapy. Receptors were obtained from a male donor with prostate cancer.

This clonotype was counted many times. The rearrangement uses TRBV15 and TRBJ2-7, with D possibly matching TRBD1 (6 bases). V lost 5 bases and J 11 bases, leaving 22 bases between the germline ends. Per germline, CDR1 LNHNV and CDR2 YYDKDF (reference sequence). The length of the CDR3 is 14 residues. This chain's CDR3 is CATSQGPLFEGKYF. DNA of the CDR3: TGTGCCACCAGCCAGGGGCCCCTTTTTGAGGGAAAGTACTTC.

This clonotype has at least ten counts. This chain uses TRBV20-1 with TRBJ1-5, with D uncertain. CDR1 DFQATT and CDR2 SNEGSKA come from the germline V gene (reference sequence). V was shortened by 1 base and J by 4 bases, with 14 bases between the two germline ends. The CDR3 is made up of 15 amino acids. CDR3 DNA: TGCAGTGCTAGAGTAGCGGGCAGTTGGAATCAGCCCCAGCATTTT. Its protein product is CSARVAGSWNQPQHF.

This clonotype was found many times. The rearrangement uses TRBV5-1 and TRBJ2-5; unclear D gene. The CDR3 loop spans 15 amino acids. V was cut by 0 bases and J by 7 bases, with 16 bases left in between. Per germline, CDR1 SGHRS and CDR2 YFSETQ. CDR3 loop: CASSLATYPFGTQYF. The CDR3 DNA follows: TGCGCCAGCAGCTTGGCTACGTACCCGTTCGGGACCCAGTACTTC. The full variable domain, rest sourced from reference TRBV5-1 and TRBJ2-5, is KAGVTQTPRYLIKTRGQQVTLSCSPISGHRSVSWYQQTPGQGLQFLFEYFSETQRNKGNFPGRFSGRQFSNSRSEMNVSTLELGDSALYLCASSLATYPFGTQYFGPGTRLLVL.

This clonotype was counted ten times or more. The V call is TRBV6-6, the J call TRBJ2-7; tentative D call: TRBD1 (6 bases). The CDR3 has 12 amino acids. The V end was cut by 4 bases, the J end by 5 bases, with 9 bases between. The germline V gene has CDR1 MNHNY and CDR2 SVGAGI (reference sequence). DNA for the CDR3: TGTGCCAGCAGTTTAACAGGGAACGAGCAGTACTTC. Its translation: CASSLTGNEQYF.

This clonotype was counted at least ten times. The chain is built from TRBV11-3 and TRBJ2-2, with D perhaps assigned TRBD1 or TRBD2 (5 bases each). The CDR3 length is 14 residues. Germline loops: CDR1 SGHNT, CDR2 YENEEA. Trimming cost V 5 bases and J 3 bases, with 10 bases left between them. CDR3: CASSPGPHTGELFF. As DNA, the CDR3 is TGTGCCAGCAGCCCGGGACCCCACACCGGGGAGCTGTTTTTT.

This clonotype was detected many times. The chain couples TRBV7-2 to TRBJ2-1; D ambiguous. Trimming took 5 bases from V and 3 from J, leaving 5 bases between them. The CDR3 consists of 12 residues. The germline V gene encodes CDR1 SGHTA and CDR2 FQGNSA. The CDR3 nucleotides are TGTGCCAGCAGCACTCGCTACAATGAGCAGTTCTTC. As protein: CASSTRYNEQFF. Together with reference TRBV7-2 and TRBJ2-1, the CDR3 gives the full variable domain: GAGVSQSPSNKVTEKGKDVELRCDPISGHTALYWYRQSLGQGLEFLIYFQGNSAPDKSGLPSDRFSAERTGGSVSTLTIQRTQQEDSAVYLCASSTRYNEQFFGPGTRLTVL.

In regard to this clonotype: A read error is the likely source, as a far larger clone sits one nucleotide away. The chain combines TRBV6-2 or TRBV6-3 with TRBJ2-1; perhaps D is TRBD1 or TRBD2 (5 bases each). The CDR3 is 15 residues long. The V gene lost 0 bases and the J gene lost 10 bases, with 16 bases spanning the gap. The germline CDR1 and CDR2 sequences are MNHEY and SVGEGT. This CDR3 reads CASSYSPRGLYEQFF. In DNA, the CDR3 is TGTGCCAGCAGTTACTCTCCTCGGGGCCTTTACGAGCAGTTCTTC.

This clonotype was observed many times. This chain uses TRBV3-1 with TRBJ2-5; D is undetermined. Germline lookup yields CDR1 LGHDT and CDR2 YNNKEL (reference sequence). CDR3 length: 10 residues. The V end lost 0 bases, the J end lost 7 bases, and 0 bases lay between the germline ends. CDR3 residues: CASSQETQYF. CDR3 in DNA: TGTGCCAGCAGCCAAGAGACCCAGTACTTC.

In this sample, this clonotype turned up many times. The chain combines TRBV27 with TRBJ2-4, with no clear D. This CDR3 has 15 amino acids. The germline V and J ends were trimmed by 0 bases and 7 bases, with 13 bases remaining between them. Germline loops: CDR1 MNHEY, CDR2 SMNVEV (reference sequence). DNA for the CDR3: TGTGCCAGCAGTTTATCGGCCCAGACGGGTAACATTCAGTACTTC. It specifies CASSLSAQTGNIQYF.

This clonotype was picked up one time. The likely explanation is a read error, given a far larger clone one base away. This CDR3 is CASSNRTTEQYF. CDR3 coding DNA: TGTGCCAGCAGTAACCGGACTACCGAGCAGTACTTC. The rearrangement joins TRBV6-1 to TRBJ2-7; possibly TRBD2 for D (6 bases). The CDR3 has 12 amino acids. Germline V gene data show CDR1 as MNHNS and CDR2 as SASEGT. V was cut by 5 bases and J by 6 bases, with 11 bases left in between.

Details on this clonotype: Only one base separates this from a far larger clonotype, so it likely reflects a read error. The chain carries TRBV6-5 and TRBJ2-1, with 13 bases aligning to TRBD2. The CDR3 loop spans 21 amino acids. J lost 10 bases, V lost 2 bases, and 23 bases had no gene match. Germline V gives CDR1 MNHEY, CDR2 SVGAGI. CDR3: CASSYLVPGLAGVGIKNEQFF. For the CDR3, the DNA is TGTGCCAGCAGTTACCTCGTCCCCGGACTAGCGGGAGTGGGGATAAAGAACGAGCAGTTCTTC.

This clonotype was seen at least ten times. The chain uses TRBV5-1 and TRBJ1-2; D is undetermined. CDR3 length: 15 amino acids. V was clipped by 0 bases and J by 5 bases, with 14 bases between them. The germline CDR1 and CDR2 sequences are SGHRS and YFSETQ. The CDR3, as DNA: TGCGCCAGCAGCTTGGATGCCGTGACACCATATGGCTACACCTTC. Protein sequence: CASSLDAVTPYGYTF.

Turning to this clonotype: A far bigger clonotype differs at one base, so this is likely a read error. The chain has TRBV5-1 and TRBJ2-1; 14 positions match TRBD2. CDR3 length: 18 residues. The J segment lost 10 bases and the V segment lost 4 bases, leaving 16 bases of the junction unmatched. Germline V gene data show CDR1 as SGHRS and CDR2 as YFSETQ. CDR3 sequence reads: CASSPGLAGARANAEQFF. In nucleotides, the CDR3 is TGCGCCAGCAGCCCGGGACTAGCGGGAGCCCGGGCTAATGCCGAGCAGTTCTTC.

A single count supports this clonotype. The chain has TRBV29-1 and TRBJ2-7; tentative D call: TRBD2 (5 bases). V was cut by 4 bases and J by 7 bases, with 14 bases left in between. The germline CDR1 and CDR2 sequences are SQVTM and ANQGSEA. The CDR3 covers 12 residues. The CDR3: CSVARGPGEQYF. DNA for the CDR3: TGCAGCGTTGCACGAGGGCCGGGAGAGCAGTACTTC.

This clonotype has at least ten counts. The V gene is TRBV29-1, the J gene TRBJ2-7, with TRBD1 identical over 8 bases. This CDR3 has 12 amino acids. J lost 7 bases, V lost 5 bases, and 7 bases had no gene match. Germline CDR1 reads SQVTM; CDR2 reads ANQGSEA. The CDR3 sequence is CSVRSGGGEQYF. The CDR3 DNA follows: TGCAGCGTTCGGTCAGGGGGCGGTGAGCAGTACTTC.

This clonotype was seen many times. The rearrangement uses TRBV4-3 and TRBJ2-4; 9 bases match TRBD1. Germline V gene sequence: CDR1 LGHNA, CDR2 YSLEER. V was pared by 1 base and J by 3 bases, with 4 bases of the junction left unmatched. This CDR3 contains 16 residues. CDR3 protein: CASSQGTGVGKNIQYF. For the CDR3, the DNA is TGCGCCAGCAGCCAAGGGACAGGGGTGGGCAAAAACATTCAGTACTTC.

This clonotype was detected ten times or more. The rearrangement uses TRBV10-3 and TRBJ2-1; 9 bases are shared with TRBD2. Germline values: CDR1 ENHRY, CDR2 SYGVKD. V was pared by 6 bases and J by 5 bases, with 8 bases of the junction left unmatched. The CDR3 has 15 amino acids. CDR3 nucleotides: TGTGCCATCAGGACCGGGACTAGCTCTGACAATGAGCAGTTCTTC. It yields the protein CAIRTGTSSDNEQFF.